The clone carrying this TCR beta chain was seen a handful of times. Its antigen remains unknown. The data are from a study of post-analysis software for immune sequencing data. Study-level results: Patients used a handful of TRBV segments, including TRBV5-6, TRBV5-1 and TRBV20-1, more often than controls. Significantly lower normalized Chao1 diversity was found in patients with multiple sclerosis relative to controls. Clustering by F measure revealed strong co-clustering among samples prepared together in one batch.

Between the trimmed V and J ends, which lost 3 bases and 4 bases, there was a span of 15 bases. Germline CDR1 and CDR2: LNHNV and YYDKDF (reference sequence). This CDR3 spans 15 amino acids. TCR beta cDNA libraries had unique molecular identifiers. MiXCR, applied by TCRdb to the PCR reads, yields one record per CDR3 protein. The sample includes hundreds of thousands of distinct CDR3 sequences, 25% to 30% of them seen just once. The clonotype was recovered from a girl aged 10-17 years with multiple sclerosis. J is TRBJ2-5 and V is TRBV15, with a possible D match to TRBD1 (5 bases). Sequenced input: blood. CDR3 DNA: TGTGCCACCAGCAGCGGGCAGGGAACGGGAGAGACCCAGTACTTC. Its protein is CATSSGQGTGETQYF. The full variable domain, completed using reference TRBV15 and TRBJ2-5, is DAMVIQNPRYQVTQFGKPVTLSCSQTLNHNVMYWYQQKSSQAPKLLFHYYDKDFNNEADTPDNFQSRRPNTSFCFLDIRSPGLGDTAMYLCATSSGQGTGETQYFGPGTRLLVL.